Listed below are T cell receptor beta chains from one sample, sequenced in a study of post-analysis software for immune sequencing data. TCRdb itself ran the PCR reads through MiXCR, one entry per CDR3 protein. The sample lists fewer than 850,000 distinct CDR3 sequences, just over 45% occurring once. Sequences were obtained from blood. The receptor source for this set is a girl aged 10-17 years with multiple sclerosis. Both conserved end residues are part of each CDR3. The D gene is left open where the match is weak. Rows give clone size only sometimes, using once, few, many, or a class for an expanded clone.

j_call cdr3_length v_call clone_size d_call cdr3_nt cdr3_aa
TRBJ2-1 14 TRBV27 few . TGTGCCAGCAGTAACGCTAACAGGGCTTCTGAGCAGTTCTTC CASSNANRASEQFF
TRBJ1-2 12 TRBV20-1 few . TGCAGTGCCGCGGACACTAACTATGGCTACACCTTC CSAADTNYGYTF
TRBJ2-4 15 TRBV28 . TRBD2 TGTGCCAGCAGTTTAAGGGGAGCGGGAGTGCGAGAGCAGTACTTC CASSLRGAGVREQYF
TRBJ1-5 13 TRBV20-1 few . TGCAGTGCTTATAGGGTAGGGAGTCAGCCCCAGCATTTT CSAYRVGSQPQHF
TRBJ2-1 15 TRBV20-1 few . TGCAGTGCTAGAGGAGGGCTAGCCCACTTGAATGAGCAGTTCTTC CSARGGLAHLNEQFF
TRBJ1-5 16 TRBV20-1 . . TGCAGTGCTAGAGATTTCCGGTTCGAGCAGAGTCAGCCCCAGCATTTT CSARDFRFEQSQPQHF
TRBJ2-7 14 TRBV20-1 few . TGCAGTGCCCCGCCCGGCTCGTCGGCCTACGAGCAGTACTTC CSAPPGSSAYEQYF
TRBJ2-7 11 TRBV5-1 . TRBD1 TGCAGAGGGGACAGGGACCTCGAGCAGTACTTC CRGDRDLEQYF
TRBJ2-5 14 TRBV12-3/TRBV12-4 . TRBD1 TGTGCCAGCAGGGAGACAGGGGGCGGAGAGACCCAGTACTTC CASRETGGGETQYF
TRBJ2-3 14 TRBV27 . . TGTGCCAGCAGTTTTCGAACGGTCGTAGATACGCAGTATTTT CASSFRTVVDTQYF
TRBJ2-7 13 TRBV20-1 . . TGCAGTGCTAGAGCCCACACCACGTACGAGCAGTACTTC CSARAHTTYEQYF
TRBJ1-3 17 TRBV20-1 . TRBD1 TGCAGTGCTATCCCAGGGGACAGCGGTTACTCTGGAAACACCATATATTTT CSAIPGDSGYSGNTIYF
TRBJ2-7 17 TRBV12-3/TRBV12-4 . . TGTGCCAGCAGTTTAGTGTTGGCGCCAGGGGTCTTCTACGAGCAGTACTTC CASSLVLAPGVFYEQYF
TRBJ2-7 13 TRBV12-3/TRBV12-4 few . TGTGCCAGCACCTCGGGACCGTTCTACGAGCAGTACTTC CASTSGPFYEQYF
TRBJ1-6 15 TRBV6-5 few . TGTGCCAGCAGTTACTCTGTGGGGGCTGGTTCACCCCTCCACTTT CASSYSVGAGSPLHF
TRBJ2-7 15 TRBV7-9 . TRBD2 TGTGCCAGCAGCTTAAGAACTAGCGGCGTCCGCGAGCAGTACTTC CASSLRTSGVREQYF
TRBJ1-2 14 TRBV20-1 . . TGCAGTGCTAGCCAGGATGGGCAGGGCTATGGCTACACCTTC CSASQDGQGYGYTF
TRBJ2-1 17 TRBV27 . TRBD1 TGTGCCAGCAGTCTTCCTTGGACAGGGGCCGCGGGTGGTGAGCAGTTCTTC CASSLPWTGAAGGEQFF
TRBJ2-5 16 TRBV27 . TRBD2 TGTGCCAGCAGTTCTACCGGGACTAGAGGAAGGGAGACCCAGTACTTC CASSSTGTRGRETQYF
TRBJ1-2 11 TRBV20-1 . . TGCAGTGCTAGAGTTGGGGGTGGCTACACCTTC CSARVGGGYTF
TRBJ1-2 12 TRBV9 few . TGTGCCAGCAGGGACCGGAGGAGTGGCTACACCTTC CASRDRRSGYTF
TRBJ1-1 14 TRBV18 . . TGTGCCAGCTCACCAGGAATGCTGAACACTGAAGCTTTCTTT CASSPGMLNTEAFF
TRBJ1-2 13 TRBV6-6 few . TGTGCCAGCAGTTATGAGGCGGTTTATGGCTACACCTTC CASSYEAVYGYTF
TRBJ2-7 17 TRBV27 . TRBD2 TGTGCCAGCAGTTTTTGGGGACTAGCGGGCAGCAACTACGAGCAGTACTTC CASSFWGLAGSNYEQYF
TRBJ2-7 13 TRBV6-5 few . TGTGCCAGCGCGGCTAGCGTCTACTACGAGCAGTACTTC CASAASVYYEQYF
TRBJ1-5 14 TRBV4-1 . TRBD1 TGCGCCAGCAGCCAAGACTGGGGACAGAAGCCCCAGCATTTT CASSQDWGQKPQHF
TRBJ2-7 14 TRBV7-6 . . TGTGTCAGCAGCTTGCCGGGGGACTCCTACGAGCAGTACTTC CVSSLPGDSYEQYF
TRBJ2-5 13 TRBV20-1 . TRBD2 TGCAGTGCGAGGCCAGCGGGAGTCGAGACCCAGTACTTC CSARPAGVETQYF
TRBJ1-5 15 TRBV27 . . TGTGCCAGCAGTTTATCGTACGGTCCCAATCAGCCCCAGCATTTT CASSLSYGPNQPQHF
TRBJ2-3 13 TRBV11-2 few . TGTGCCAGCAGCTTAGTACTCGAGAATACGCAGTATTTT CASSLVLENTQYF
TRBJ2-5 16 TRBV12-3/TRBV12-4 . . TGTGCCAGCAGCATGACAGCTAGATCTAATCTGGAGACCCAGTACTTC CASSMTARSNLETQYF
TRBJ1-2 14 TRBV7-2 . TRBD1 TGTGCCAGCAGCTCAGGGACAGGGTTTGCTGGCTACACCTTC CASSSGTGFAGYTF
TRBJ2-5 15 TRBV10-3 few . TGTGCCATCAGTGAGACAGGGATGAAAGGGGAGACCCAGTACTTC CAISETGMKGETQYF
TRBJ2-7 13 TRBV20-1 . . TGCAGTGCTAGAGCTGGCAGTCTGGACGAGCAGTACTTC CSARAGSLDEQYF
TRBJ2-2 14 TRBV15 once . TGTGCCACCAGCAGAGGGCCAGTCACCGGGGAGCTGTTTTTT CATSRGPVTGELFF
TRBJ2-3 10 TRBV29-1 . . TGCAGCGTTGTTCAAGATACGCAGTATTTT CSVVQDTQYF
TRBJ2-1 13 TRBV28 few . TGTGCCAGCAGTTTCGAGTCCTACAATGAGCAGTTCTTC CASSFESYNEQFF
TRBJ1-2 12 TRBV20-1 . . TGCAGTGCTACCGGGAACAGTGGCCTCTACACCTTC CSATGNSGLYTF
TRBJ2-2 12 TRBV28 once . TGTGCCAGCAGTCCCAGCGGAGAGGAGCTGTTTTTT CASSPSGEELFF
TRBJ2-7 14 TRBV5-8 . . TGTGCCAGCAGCTTGGGGTTGGGCCGTTACGAGCAGTACTTC CASSLGLGRYEQYF
TRBJ1-1 15 TRBV29-1 . . TGCAGCGTTGACGGGACGGGATCCATGAACACTGAAGCTTTCTTT CSVDGTGSMNTEAFF
TRBJ2-7 14 TRBV7-8 . TRBD1 TGTGCCAGCAGCTTCACCGGGACAGCCTACGAGCGGTACTTC CASSFTGTAYERYF
TRBJ2-5 15 TRBV28 . TRBD2 TGTGCCAGCAGTTTAAGGGTAGCGGGAGCAGAGACCCAGTACTTC CASSLRVAGAETQYF
TRBJ1-4 13 TRBV20-1 . . TGCAGTGCTACGACAGCTAATAATGAAAAACTGTTTTTT CSATTANNEKLFF
TRBJ1-1 16 TRBV20-1 . . TGCAGTGCCCCCGACCCGGGATCCATGGGGAACACTGAAGCTTTCTTT CSAPDPGSMGNTEAFF
TRBJ1-6 17 TRBV27 . . TGTGCCAGCAGTTCCCCCCTCCGGGGAACGAGGAATTCACCCCTCCACTTT CASSSPLRGTRNSPLHF
TRBJ2-6 17 TRBV5-5 . . TGTGCCAGCACCGAGGGACTGCTCCCTCTCGGGGCCAACGTCCTGACTTTC CASTEGLLPLGANVLTF
TRBJ2-6 15 TRBV5-6 . . TGTGCCAGCAGCTTCGACAGCTCTGGGGCCAACGTCCTGACTTTC CASSFDSSGANVLTF
TRBJ2-3 17 TRBV27 . . TGTGCCAGCAGTGGGGGAGCGGCAGGGGAGGGCTCAGATACGCAGTATTTT CASSGGAAGEGSDTQYF
TRBJ2-7 15 TRBV19 . TRBD1 TGTGCCAGTAGGCCGACAGGGGGATATAGTGACGAGCAGTACTTC CASRPTGGYSDEQYF
TRBJ1-2 13 TRBV6-5 . . TGTGCCAGCAGTTACTCGAGTGGCCTTCGCTACACCTTC CASSYSSGLRYTF
TRBJ2-3 15 TRBV20-1 once TRBD1 TGCAGTGCTGGACGGAGGACAGGGGGTCCAGATACGCAGTATTTT CSAGRRTGGPDTQYF
TRBJ2-1 15 TRBV12-3/TRBV12-4 few . TGTGCCAGCCACGCCCGGGGCGGGAACTACAATGAGCAGTTCTTC CASHARGGNYNEQFF